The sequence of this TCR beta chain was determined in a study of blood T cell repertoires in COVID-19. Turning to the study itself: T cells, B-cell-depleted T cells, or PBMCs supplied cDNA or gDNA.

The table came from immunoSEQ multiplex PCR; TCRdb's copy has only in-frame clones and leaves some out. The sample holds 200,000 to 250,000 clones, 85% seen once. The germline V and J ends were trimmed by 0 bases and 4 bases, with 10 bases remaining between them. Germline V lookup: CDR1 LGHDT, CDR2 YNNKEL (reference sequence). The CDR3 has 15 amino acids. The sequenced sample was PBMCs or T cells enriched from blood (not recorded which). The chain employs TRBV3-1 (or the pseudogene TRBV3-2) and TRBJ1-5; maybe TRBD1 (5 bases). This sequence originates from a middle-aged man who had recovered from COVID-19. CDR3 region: CASSQDQGRNQPQHF. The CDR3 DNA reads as TGTGCCAGCAGCCAAGATCAGGGCAGAAATCAGCCCCAGCATTTT.